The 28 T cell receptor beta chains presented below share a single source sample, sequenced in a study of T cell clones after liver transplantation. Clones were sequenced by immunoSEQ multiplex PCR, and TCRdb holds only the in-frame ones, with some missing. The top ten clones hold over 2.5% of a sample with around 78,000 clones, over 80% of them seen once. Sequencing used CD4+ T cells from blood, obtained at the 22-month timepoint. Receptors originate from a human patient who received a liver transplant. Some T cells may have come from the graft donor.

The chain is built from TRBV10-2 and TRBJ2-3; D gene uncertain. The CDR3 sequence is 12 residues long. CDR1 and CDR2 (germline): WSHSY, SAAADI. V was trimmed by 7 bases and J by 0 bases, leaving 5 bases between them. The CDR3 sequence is CASTPSTDTQYF. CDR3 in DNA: TGCGCCAGCACCCCTAGCACAGATACGCAGTATTTT.

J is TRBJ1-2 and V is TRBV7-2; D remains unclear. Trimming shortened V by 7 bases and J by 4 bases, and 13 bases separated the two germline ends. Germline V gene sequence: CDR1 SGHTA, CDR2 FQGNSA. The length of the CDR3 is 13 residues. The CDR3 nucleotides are TGTGCCAGCAACTTCAGAGGTACCTATGGCTACACCTTC. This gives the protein CASNFRGTYGYTF. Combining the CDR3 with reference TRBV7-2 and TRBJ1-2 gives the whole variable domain GAGVSQSPSNKVTEKGKDVELRCDPISGHTALYWYRQSLGQGLEFLIYFQGNSAPDKSGLPSDRFSAERTGGSVSTLTIQRTQQEDSAVYLCASNFRGTYGYTFGSGTRLTVV.

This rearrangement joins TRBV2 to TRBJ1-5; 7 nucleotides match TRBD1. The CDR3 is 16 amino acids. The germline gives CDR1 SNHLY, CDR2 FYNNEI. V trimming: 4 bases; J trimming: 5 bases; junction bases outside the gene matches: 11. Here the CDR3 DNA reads TGTGCCAGCAGTGGTAGACAGGGTGTGGTTCATCAGCCCCAGCATTTT. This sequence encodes CASSGRQGVVHQPQHF.

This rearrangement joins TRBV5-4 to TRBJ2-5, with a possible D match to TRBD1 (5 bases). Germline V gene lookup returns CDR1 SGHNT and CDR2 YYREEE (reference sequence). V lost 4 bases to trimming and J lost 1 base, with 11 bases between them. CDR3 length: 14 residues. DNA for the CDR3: TGTGCCAGCAGCCTAGACAGAGCCCAAGAGACCCAGTACTTC. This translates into CASSLDRAQETQYF.

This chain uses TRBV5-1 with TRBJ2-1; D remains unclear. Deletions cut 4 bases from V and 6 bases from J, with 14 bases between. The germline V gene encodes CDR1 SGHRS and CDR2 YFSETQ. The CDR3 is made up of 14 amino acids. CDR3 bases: TGCGCCAGCAGCACCCCGGGCCAAACCAATGAGCAGTTCTTC. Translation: CASSTPGQTNEQFF.

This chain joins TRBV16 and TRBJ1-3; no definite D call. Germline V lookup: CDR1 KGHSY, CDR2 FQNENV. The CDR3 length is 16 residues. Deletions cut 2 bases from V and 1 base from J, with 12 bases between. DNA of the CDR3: TGTGCCAGCAGCCAACAGTATTCGGGGTCTGGAAACACCATATATTTT. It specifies CASSQQYSGSGNTIYF.

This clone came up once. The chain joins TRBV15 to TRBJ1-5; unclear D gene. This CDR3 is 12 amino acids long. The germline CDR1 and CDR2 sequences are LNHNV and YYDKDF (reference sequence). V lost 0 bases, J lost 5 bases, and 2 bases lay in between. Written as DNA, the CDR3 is TGTGCCACCAGCAGAGACCATCAGCCCCAGCATTTT. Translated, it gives CATSRDHQPQHF.

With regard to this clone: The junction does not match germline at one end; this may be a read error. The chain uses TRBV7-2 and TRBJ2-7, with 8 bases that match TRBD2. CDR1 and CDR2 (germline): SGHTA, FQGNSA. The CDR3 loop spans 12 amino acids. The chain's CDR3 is CASSYLSGSQDF. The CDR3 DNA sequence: TGTGCCAGCAGCTATTTAAGCGGGAGTCAGGACTTC.

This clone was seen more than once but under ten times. The CDR3 sequence: CASSIQGGGYTF. The CDR3 bases are TGTGCCAGCAGCATACAGGGGGGTGGCTACACCTTC. The V and J genes are TRBV7-2 and TRBJ1-2, with 8 positions matching TRBD1. There are 12 residues in the CDR3. V lost 5 bases and J lost 7; bases outside the gene matches: 3. From germline, CDR1 is SGHTA and CDR2 FQGNSA.

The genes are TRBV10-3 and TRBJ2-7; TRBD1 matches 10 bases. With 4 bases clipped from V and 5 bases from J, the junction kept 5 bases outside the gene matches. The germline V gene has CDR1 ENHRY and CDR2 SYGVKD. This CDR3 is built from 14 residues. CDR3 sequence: CAISAGQGYNEQYF. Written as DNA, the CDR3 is TGTGCCATCAGTGCGGGACAGGGGTACAACGAGCAGTACTTC.

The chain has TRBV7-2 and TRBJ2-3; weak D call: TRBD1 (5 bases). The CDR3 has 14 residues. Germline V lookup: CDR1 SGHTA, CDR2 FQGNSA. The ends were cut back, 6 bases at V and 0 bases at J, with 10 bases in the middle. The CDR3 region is CASRQGTSTDTQYF. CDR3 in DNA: TGTGCCAGCAGGCAGGGTACTAGCACAGATACGCAGTATTTT.

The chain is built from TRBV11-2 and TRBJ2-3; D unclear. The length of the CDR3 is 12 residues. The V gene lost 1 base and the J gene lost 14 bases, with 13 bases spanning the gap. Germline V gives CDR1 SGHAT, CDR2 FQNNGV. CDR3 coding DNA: TGTGCCAGCAGCTTAGCCCCCGACTTGTTGTATTTT. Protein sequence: CASSLAPDLLYF.

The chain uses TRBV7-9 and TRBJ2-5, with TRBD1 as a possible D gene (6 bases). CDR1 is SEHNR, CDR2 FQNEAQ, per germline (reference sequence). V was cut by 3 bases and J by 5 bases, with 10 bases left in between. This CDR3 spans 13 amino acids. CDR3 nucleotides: TGTGCCAGCAGCTTGGGACAATGGGAGACCCAGTACTTC. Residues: CASSLGQWETQYF. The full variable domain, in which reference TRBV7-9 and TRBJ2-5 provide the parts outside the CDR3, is DTGVSQNPRHKITKRGQNVTFRCDPISEHNRLYWYRQTLGQGPEFLTYFQNEAQLEKSRLLSDRFSAERPKGSFSTLEIQRTEQGDSAMYLCASSLGQWETQYFGPGTRLLVL.

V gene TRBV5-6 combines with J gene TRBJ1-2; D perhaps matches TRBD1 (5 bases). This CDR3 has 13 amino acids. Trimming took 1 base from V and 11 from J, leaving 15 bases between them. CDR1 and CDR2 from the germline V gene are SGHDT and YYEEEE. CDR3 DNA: TGTGCCAGCAGCTTGTTGCCAGGGAGTGGATACACCTTC. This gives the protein CASSLLPGSGYTF.

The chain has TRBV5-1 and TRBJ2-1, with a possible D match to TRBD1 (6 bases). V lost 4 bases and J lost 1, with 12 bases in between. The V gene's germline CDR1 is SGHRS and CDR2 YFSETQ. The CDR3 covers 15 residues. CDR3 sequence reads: CASSETQGSYNEQFF. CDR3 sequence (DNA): TGCGCCAGCAGCGAAACACAGGGATCCTACAATGAGCAGTTCTTC.

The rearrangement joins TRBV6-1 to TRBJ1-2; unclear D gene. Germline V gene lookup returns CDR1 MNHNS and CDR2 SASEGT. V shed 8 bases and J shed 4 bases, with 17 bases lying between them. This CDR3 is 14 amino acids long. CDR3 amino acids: CASDQRLQLYGYTF. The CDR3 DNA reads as TGTGCCAGCGATCAGCGCCTACAGCTCTATGGCTACACCTTC.

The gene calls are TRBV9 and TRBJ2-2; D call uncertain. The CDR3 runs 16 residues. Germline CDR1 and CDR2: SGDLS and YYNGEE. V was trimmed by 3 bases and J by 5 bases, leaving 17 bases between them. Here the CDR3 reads CASSGGAASGTGELFF. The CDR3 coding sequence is TGTGCCAGCAGCGGCGGAGCTGCTAGTGGTACCGGGGAGCTGTTTTTT.

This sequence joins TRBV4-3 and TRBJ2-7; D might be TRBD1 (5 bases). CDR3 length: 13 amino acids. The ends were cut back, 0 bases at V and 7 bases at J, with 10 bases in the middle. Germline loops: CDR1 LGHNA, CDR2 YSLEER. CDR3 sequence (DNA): TGCGCCAGCAGCCAAGATCGGCAGGGAGAGCAGTACTTC. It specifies CASSQDRQGEQYF.

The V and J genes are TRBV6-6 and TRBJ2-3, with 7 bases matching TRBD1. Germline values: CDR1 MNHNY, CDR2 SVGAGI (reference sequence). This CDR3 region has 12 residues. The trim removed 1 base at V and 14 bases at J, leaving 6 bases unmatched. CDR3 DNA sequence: TGTGCCAGCAGTTACTTTAGGGGGCAACCGTATTTT. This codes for CASSYFRGQPYF.

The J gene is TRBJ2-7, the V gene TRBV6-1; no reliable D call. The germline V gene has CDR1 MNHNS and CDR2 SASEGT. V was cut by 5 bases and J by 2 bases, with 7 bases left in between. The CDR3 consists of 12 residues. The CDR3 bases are TGTGCCAGCAGTTTAAGACCCTACGAGCAGTACTTC. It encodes CASSLRPYEQYF.

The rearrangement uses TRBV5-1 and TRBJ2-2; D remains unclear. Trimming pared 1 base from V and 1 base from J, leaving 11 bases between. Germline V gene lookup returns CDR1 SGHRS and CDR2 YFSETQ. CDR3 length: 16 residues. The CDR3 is CASSLLVNKNTGELFF. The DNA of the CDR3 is TGCGCCAGCAGCTTGTTGGTTAACAAGAACACCGGGGAGCTGTTTTTT.

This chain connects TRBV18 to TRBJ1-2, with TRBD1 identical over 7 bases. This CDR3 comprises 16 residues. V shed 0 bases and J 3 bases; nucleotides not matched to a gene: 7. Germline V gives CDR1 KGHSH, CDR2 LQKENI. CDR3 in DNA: TGTGCCAGCTCACCACCGACAGGGCCGGACGACTATGGCTACACCTTC. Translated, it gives CASSPPTGPDDYGYTF.

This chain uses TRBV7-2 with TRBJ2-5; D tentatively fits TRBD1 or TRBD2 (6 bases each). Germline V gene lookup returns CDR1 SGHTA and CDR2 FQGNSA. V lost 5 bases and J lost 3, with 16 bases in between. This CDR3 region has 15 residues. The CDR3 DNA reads TGTGCCAGCAGCCCGGGGGACATACGGGAAGAGACCCAGTACTTC. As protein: CASSPGDIREETQYF.

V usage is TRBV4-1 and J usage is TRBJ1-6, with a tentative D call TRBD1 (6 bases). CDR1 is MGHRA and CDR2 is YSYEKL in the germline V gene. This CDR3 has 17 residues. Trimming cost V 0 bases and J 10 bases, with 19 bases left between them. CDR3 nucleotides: TGCGCCAGCAGCCAAGAAGGGACAAGTATGAGGGGGTCACCCCTCCACTTT. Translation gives CASSQEGTSMRGSPLHF.

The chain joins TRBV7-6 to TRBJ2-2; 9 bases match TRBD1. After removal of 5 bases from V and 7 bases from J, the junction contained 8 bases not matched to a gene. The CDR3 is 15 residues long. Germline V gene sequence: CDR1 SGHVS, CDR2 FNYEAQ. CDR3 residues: CASSHEDRGGGELFF. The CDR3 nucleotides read TGTGCCAGCAGCCATGAGGACAGGGGTGGCGGGGAGCTGTTTTTT.

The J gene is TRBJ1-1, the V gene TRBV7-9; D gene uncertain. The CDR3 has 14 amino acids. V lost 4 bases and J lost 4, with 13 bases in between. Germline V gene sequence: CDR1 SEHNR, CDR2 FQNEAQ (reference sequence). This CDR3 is CASSWEGLGTEAFF. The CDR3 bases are TGTGCCAGCAGCTGGGAGGGATTGGGCACTGAAGCTTTCTTT.

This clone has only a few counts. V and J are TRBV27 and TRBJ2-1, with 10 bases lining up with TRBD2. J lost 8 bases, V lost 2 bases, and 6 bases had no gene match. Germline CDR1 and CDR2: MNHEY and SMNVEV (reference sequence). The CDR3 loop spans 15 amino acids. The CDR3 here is CASSLLAGAKDEQFF. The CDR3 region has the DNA TGTGCCAGCAGTTTACTAGCGGGGGCCAAGGATGAGCAGTTCTTC.

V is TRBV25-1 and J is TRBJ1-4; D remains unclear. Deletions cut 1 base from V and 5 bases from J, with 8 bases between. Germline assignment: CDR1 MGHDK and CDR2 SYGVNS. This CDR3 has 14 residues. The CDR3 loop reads CASSEWNINEKLFF. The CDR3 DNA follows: TGTGCCAGCAGTGAATGGAACATAAATGAAAAACTGTTTTTT.